The clone carrying this T cell receptor beta chain has only a few counts. 60 Vbeta and 13 Jbeta primers were used in PCR. Sequenced by immunoSEQ multiplex PCR; TCRdb stores in-frame clones only, minus some. The table lists roughly 150,000 clones, just under 80% of them singletons, with about 4.9% in the top ten. The source of the sample is a study of cytomegalovirus exposure and HLA in healthy donors. CMV serostatus was not recorded for this donor. The specimen was PBMCs. This clonotype was sampled from a man aged 25 to 45 in good health.

The CDR3 sequence: CASSPRLAKTYEQYF. For the CDR3, the DNA is TGTGCCAGCAGCCCCCGACTAGCGAAGACCTACGAGCAGTACTTC. This rearrangement joins TRBV9 to TRBJ2-7, with TRBD2 matching over 8 bases. CDR1 and CDR2 (germline): SGDLS, YYNGEE. This CDR3 is 15 amino acids long. V dropped 4 bases and J dropped 2; count of bases not matched to a gene: 8. The variable domain in full, completed from reference TRBV9 and TRBJ2-7, reads DSGVTQTPKHLITATGQRVTLRCSPRSGDLSVYWYQQSLDQGLQFLIQYYNGEERAKGNILERFSAQQFPDLHSELNLSSLELGDSALYFCASSPRLAKTYEQYFGPGTRLTVT.